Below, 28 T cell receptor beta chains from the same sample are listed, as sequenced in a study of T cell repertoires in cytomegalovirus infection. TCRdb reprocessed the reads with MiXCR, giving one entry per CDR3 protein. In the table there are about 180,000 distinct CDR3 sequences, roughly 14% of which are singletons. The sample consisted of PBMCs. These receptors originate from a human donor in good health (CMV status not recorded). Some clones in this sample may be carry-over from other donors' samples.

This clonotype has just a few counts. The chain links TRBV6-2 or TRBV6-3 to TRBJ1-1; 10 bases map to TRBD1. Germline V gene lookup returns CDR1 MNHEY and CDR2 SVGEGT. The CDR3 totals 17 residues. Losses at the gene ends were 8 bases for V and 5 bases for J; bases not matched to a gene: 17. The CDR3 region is CASVPGRTTGGRTEAFF. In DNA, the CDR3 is TGTGCCAGCGTTCCGGGCCGCACGACAGGGGGCCGGACTGAAGCTTTCTTT.

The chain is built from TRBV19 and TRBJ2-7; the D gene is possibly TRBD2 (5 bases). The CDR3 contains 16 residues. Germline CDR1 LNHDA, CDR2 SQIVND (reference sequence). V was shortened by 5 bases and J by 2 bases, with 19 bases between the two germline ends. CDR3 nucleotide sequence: TGTGCCAGTAGTCCCCTTCCGGTCAGCGGAGCCTACGAGCAGTACTTC. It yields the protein CASSPLPVSGAYEQYF.

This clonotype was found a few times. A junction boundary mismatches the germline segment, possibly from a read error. CDR3 bases: TGTGCCGGCAGTCGGGACAGCCCCCTAAACACTGAAGCTTTCTTT. Protein product: CAGSRDSPLNTEAFF. The V call is TRBV6-6, the J call TRBJ1-1; 7 bases fit TRBD1. Looked up from germline, CDR1 is MNHNY and CDR2 is SVGAGI (reference sequence). The CDR3 is 15 residues long.

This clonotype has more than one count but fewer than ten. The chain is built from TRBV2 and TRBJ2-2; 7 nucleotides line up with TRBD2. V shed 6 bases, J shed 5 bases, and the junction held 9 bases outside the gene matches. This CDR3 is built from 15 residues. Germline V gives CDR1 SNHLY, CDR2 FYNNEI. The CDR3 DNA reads TGTGCCAGCAGACCCTTAGCGGGCCAAACCGGGGAGCTGTTTTTT. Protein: CASRPLAGQTGELFF.

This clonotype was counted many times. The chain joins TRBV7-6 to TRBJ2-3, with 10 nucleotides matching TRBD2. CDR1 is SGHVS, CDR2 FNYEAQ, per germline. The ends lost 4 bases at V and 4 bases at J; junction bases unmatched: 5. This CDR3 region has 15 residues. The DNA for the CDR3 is TGTGCCAGCAGCTCTCTAGCGGGAGAGGCAGATACGCAGTATTTT. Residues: CASSSLAGEADTQYF.

The CDR3 DNA follows: TGTGCCAGCAGCTCGGTTGGAGACAGGGGCTACAATGAGCAGTTCTTC. It codes for CASSSVGDRGYNEQFF. V and J are TRBV5-6 and TRBJ2-1; 8 nucleotides match TRBD1. CDR3 length: 16 residues. V lost 3 bases, J lost 3 bases, and 8 bases stayed unmatched. The germline gives CDR1 SGHDT, CDR2 YYEEEE.

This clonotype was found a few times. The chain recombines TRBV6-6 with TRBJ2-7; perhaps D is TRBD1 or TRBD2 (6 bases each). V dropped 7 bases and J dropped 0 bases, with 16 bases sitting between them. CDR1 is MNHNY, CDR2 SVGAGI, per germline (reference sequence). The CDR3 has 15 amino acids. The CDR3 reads CASTRGREFSYEQYF. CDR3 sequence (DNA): TGTGCCAGCACTCGGGGGCGGGAATTCTCCTACGAGCAGTACTTC.

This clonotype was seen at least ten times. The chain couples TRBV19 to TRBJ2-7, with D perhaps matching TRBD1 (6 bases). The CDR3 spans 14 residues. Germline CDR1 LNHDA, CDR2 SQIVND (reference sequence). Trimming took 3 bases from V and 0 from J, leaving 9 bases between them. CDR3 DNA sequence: TGTGCCAGTAGTATCAGGGGCAGCTCCTACGAGCAGTACTTC. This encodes CASSIRGSSYEQYF.

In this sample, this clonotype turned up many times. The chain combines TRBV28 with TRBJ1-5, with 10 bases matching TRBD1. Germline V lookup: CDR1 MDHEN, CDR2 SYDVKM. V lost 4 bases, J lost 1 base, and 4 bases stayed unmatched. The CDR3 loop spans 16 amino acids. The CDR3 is CASSSPGQGSNQPQHF. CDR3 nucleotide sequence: TGTGCCAGCAGTTCACCGGGACAGGGGAGCAATCAGCCCCAGCATTTT.

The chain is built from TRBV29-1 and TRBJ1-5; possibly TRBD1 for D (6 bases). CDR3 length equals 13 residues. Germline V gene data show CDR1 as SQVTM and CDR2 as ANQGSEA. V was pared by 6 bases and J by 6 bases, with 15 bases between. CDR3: CSVRQDLGQPQHF. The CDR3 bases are TGCAGCGTCCGACAGGATTTGGGTCAGCCCCAGCATTTT.

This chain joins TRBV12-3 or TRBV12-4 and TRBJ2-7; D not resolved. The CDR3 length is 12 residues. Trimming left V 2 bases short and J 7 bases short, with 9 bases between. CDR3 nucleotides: TGTGCCAGCAGTTTAAACCAAGTTGAGCAGTACTTC. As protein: CASSLNQVEQYF.

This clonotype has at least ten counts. The CDR3 sequence: CASSLGIGLAGGGRETQYF. The CDR3 DNA is TGTGCCAGCAGCTTAGGAATTGGACTAGCGGGAGGAGGGCGAGAGACCCAGTACTTC. V usage is TRBV7-2 and J usage is TRBJ2-5, with 14 bases that match TRBD2. Germline CDR1 is SGHTA and CDR2 is FQGNSA. J was trimmed by 4 bases and V by 1 base; bases with no gene match: 11. There are 19 residues in the CDR3.

The CDR3 DNA reads as TGCAGTGCTAGCGGGAGGGCCGCAAATGAGCAGTTCTTC. Its translation: CSASGRAANEQFF. The rearrangement uses TRBV20-1 and TRBJ2-1; 8 positions agree with TRBD2. The germline CDR1 and CDR2 sequences are DFQATT and SNEGSKA (reference sequence). V dropped 3 bases and J dropped 7; count of bases not matched to a gene: 5. The CDR3 runs 13 residues.

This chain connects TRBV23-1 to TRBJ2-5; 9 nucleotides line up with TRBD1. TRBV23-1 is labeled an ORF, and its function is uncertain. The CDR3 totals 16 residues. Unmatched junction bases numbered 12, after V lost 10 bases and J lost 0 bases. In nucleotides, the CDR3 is TGCGCCACCTCGGGACAGGGACAATACAACCAAGAGACCCAGTACTTC. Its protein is CATSGQGQYNQETQYF.

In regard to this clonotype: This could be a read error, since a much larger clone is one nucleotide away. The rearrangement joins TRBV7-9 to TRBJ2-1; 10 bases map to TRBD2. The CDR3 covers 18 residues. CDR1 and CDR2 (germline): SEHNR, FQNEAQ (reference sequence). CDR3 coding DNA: TGTGCCAGCGGCTTACCCCCGAGACTAGCGGGTATTTACAATGAGCAGTTCTTC. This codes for CASGLPPRLAGIYNEQFF.

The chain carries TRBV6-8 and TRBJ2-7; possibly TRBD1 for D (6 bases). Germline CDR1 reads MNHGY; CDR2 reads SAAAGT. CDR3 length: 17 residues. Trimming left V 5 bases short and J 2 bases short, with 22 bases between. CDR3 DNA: TGTGCCAGCAGTACAACTTCGGGACACCGACCCGCCTACGAGCAGTACTTC. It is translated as CASSTTSGHRPAYEQYF.

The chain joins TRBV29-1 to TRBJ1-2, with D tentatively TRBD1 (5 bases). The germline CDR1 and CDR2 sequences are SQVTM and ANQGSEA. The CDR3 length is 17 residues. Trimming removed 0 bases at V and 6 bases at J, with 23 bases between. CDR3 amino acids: CSVEDQGYRFLGDGYTF. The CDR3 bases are TGCAGCGTTGAAGATCAGGGATACAGGTTCCTGGGCGATGGCTACACCTTC. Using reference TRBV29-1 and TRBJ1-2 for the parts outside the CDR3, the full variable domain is SAVISQKPSRDICQRGTSLTIQCQVDSQVTMMFWYRQQPGQSLTLIATANQGSEATYESGFVIDKFPISRPNLTFSTLTVSNMSPEDSSIYLCSVEDQGYRFLGDGYTFGSGTRLTVV.

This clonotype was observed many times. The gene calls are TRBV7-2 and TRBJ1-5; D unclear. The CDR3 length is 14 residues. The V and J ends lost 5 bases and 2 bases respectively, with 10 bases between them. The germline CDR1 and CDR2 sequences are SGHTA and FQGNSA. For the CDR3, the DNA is TGTGCCAGCAGCCCCAAGGCGGGCAATCAGCCCCAGCATTTT. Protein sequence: CASSPKAGNQPQHF. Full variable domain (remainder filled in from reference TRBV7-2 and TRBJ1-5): GAGVSQSPSNKVTEKGKDVELRCDPISGHTALYWYRQSLGQGLEFLIYFQGNSAPDKSGLPSDRFSAERTGGSVSTLTIQRTQQEDSAVYLCASSPKAGNQPQHFGDGTRLSIL.

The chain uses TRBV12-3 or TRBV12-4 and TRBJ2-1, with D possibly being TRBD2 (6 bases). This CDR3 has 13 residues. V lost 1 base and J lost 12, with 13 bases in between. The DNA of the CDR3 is TGTGCCAGCAGTTTAGGAGCTTTCGGGGGGCAGTTCTTC. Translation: CASSLGAFGGQFF.

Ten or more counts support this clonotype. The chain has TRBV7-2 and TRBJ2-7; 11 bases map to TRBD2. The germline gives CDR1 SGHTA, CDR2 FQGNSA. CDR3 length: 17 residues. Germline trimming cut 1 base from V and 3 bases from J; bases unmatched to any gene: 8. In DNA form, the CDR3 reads TGTGCCAGCAGCTTAGTTGGAGGACTAGCGGGTGACTACGAGCAGTACTTC. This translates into CASSLVGGLAGDYEQYF. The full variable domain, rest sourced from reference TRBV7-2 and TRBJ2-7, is GAGVSQSPSNKVTEKGKDVELRCDPISGHTALYWYRQSLGQGLEFLIYFQGNSAPDKSGLPSDRFSAERTGGSVSTLTIQRTQQEDSAVYLCASSLVGGLAGDYEQYFGPGTRLTVT.

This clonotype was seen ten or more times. This CDR3 is CASSLGRSPRYEQYF. In DNA, the CDR3 is TGTGCCAGCAGCTTAGGTCGCAGTCCCCGATACGAGCAGTACTTC. The rearrangement uses TRBV7-8 and TRBJ2-7; D not certain. From germline, CDR1 is SGHVS and CDR2 FQNEAQ. V lost 1 base and J 4 bases, leaving 14 bases between the germline ends. The CDR3 is made up of 15 amino acids.

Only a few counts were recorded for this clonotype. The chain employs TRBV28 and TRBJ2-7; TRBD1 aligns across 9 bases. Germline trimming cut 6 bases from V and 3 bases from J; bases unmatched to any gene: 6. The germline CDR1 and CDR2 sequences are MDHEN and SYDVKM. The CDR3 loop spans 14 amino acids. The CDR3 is CASRGTGTLYEQYF. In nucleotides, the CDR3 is TGTGCCAGCAGAGGGACAGGGACACTCTACGAGCAGTACTTC.

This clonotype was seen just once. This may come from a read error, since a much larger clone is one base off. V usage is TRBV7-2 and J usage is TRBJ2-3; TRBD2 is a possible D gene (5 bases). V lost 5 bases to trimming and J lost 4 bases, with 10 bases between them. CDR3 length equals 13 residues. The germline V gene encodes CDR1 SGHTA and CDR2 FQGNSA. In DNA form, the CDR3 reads TGTGCCAGCAGCCACGCCGGGGCAGATACGCAGTATTTT. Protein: CASSHAGADTQYF.

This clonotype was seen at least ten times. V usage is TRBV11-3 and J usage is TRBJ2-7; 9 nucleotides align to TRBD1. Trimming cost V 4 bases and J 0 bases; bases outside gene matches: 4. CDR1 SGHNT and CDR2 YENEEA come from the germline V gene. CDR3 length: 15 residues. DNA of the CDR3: TGTGCCAGCAGCTCGGGGACAGGGAGCTCCTACGAGCAGTACTTC. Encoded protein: CASSSGTGSSYEQYF. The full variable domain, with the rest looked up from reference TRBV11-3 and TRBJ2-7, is EAGVVQSPRYKIIEKKQPVAFWCNPISGHNTLYWYLQNLGQGPELLIRYENEEAVDDSQLPKDRFSAERLKGVDSTLKIQPAELGDSAVYLCASSSGTGSSYEQYFGPGTRLTVT.

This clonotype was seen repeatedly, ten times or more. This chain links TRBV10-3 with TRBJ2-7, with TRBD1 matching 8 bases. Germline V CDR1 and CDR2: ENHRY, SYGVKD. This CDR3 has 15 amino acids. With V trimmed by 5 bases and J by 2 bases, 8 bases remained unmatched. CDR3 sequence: CAISPGQGVTYEQYF. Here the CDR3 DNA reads TGTGCCATCAGTCCTGGACAGGGAGTCACCTACGAGCAGTACTTC.

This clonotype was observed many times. CDR3 amino acids: CASSINREGREQFF. The DNA for the CDR3 is TGTGCCAGTAGTATAAATCGGGAGGGCCGTGAGCAGTTCTTC. V gene TRBV19 combines with J gene TRBJ2-1; 8 nucleotides match TRBD2. V lost 2 bases, J lost 9 bases, and 6 bases stayed unmatched. This CDR3 is 14 amino acids long. CDR1 and CDR2 (germline): LNHDA, SQIVND (reference sequence).

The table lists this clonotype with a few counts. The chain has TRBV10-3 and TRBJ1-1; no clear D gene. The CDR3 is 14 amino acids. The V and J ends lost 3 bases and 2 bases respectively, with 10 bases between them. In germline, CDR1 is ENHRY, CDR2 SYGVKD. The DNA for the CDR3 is TGTGCCATCAGTGACCGCAGGCCTAACACTGAAGCTTTCTTT. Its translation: CAISDRRPNTEAFF.

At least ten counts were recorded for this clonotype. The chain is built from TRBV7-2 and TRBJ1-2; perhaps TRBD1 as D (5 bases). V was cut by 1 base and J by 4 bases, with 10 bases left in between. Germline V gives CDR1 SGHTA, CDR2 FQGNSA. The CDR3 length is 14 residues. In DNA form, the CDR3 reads TGTGCCAGCAGCTTAGGGGGCGGACTCTATGGCTACACCTTC. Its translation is CASSLGGGLYGYTF.